A selection of T cell receptor beta chains follows, all from one sample in a study of regulatory T cells. Sequencing used immunoSEQ multiplex PCR; TCRdb keeps in-frame clones, though not all of them. The profile shows over 30,000 clones, approximately 93% of them singletons. Sequences were obtained from conventional CD4+ T cells sorted from blood. The receptors stem from a child under 10 years old with CD3G deficiency. CDR3s include the opening cysteine and the closing phenylalanine or tryptophan. A D gene is named only where the DNA matches it firmly. The listing skips clone size in some rows; elsewhere it reads once, few, many or a size class.

V gene	clone size	J gene	D gene	CDR3 protein	CDR3 DNA
TRBV12-5	NA	TRBJ2-7	NA	CASGLWGASYEQYF	TGTGCTAGTGGTTTGTGGGGGGCAAGCTACGAGCAGTACTTC
TRBV6-1	NA	TRBJ2-7	TRBD2	CASSDGLSSGRGEQYF	TGTGCCAGCAGTGACGGGCTGTCTAGCGGGAGGGGGGAGCAGTACTTC
TRBV19	NA	TRBJ2-1	TRBD2	CASRQTSGSIHEQFF	TGTGCCAGTAGGCAAACTAGCGGGAGTATACATGAGCAGTTCTTC
TRBV6-1	NA	TRBJ1-4	NA	CASSEGRREKLFF	TGTGCCAGCAGTGAAGGTAGAAGGGAAAAACTGTTTTTT
TRBV28	NA	TRBJ2-1	NA	CASRAPLATSGNEQFF	TGTGCCAGCAGGGCCCCTCTCGCCACCTCTGGGAATGAGCAGTTCTTC
TRBV19	once	TRBJ2-1	TRBD2	CASSHLSGSYNEQFF	TGTGCCAGTAGTCACCTTAGCGGGAGCTACAATGAGCAGTTCTTC
TRBV28	NA	TRBJ2-7	TRBD1	CASSRTGYEQYF	TGTGCCAGCAGCCGGACAGGATACGAGCAGTACTTC
TRBV28	NA	TRBJ1-5	NA	CASSPPNQPQHF	TGTGCCAGCAGTCCCCCCAATCAGCCCCAGCATTTT
TRBV6-1	NA	TRBJ2-1	TRBD1	CASSRQGIGEQFF	TGTGCCAGCAGTAGACAGGGTATAGGTGAGCAGTTCTTC
TRBV11-2	NA	TRBJ2-3	TRBD2	CASSLGRAGPTDTQYF	TGTGCCAGCAGCTTAGGGAGAGCGGGGCCCACAGATACGCAGTATTTT
TRBV5-1	NA	TRBJ2-3	TRBD1	CASWGQGFTDTQYF	TGCGCCAGTTGGGGACAGGGGTTCACAGATACGCAGTATTTT
TRBV19	NA	TRBJ1-5	NA	CASSGTSSQPQHF	TGTGCCAGTTCAGGGACGTCTAGTCAGCCCCAGCATTTT
TRBV6-6	NA	TRBJ1-3	NA	CASARREDTIYF	TGTGCCAGCGCCCGTAGGGAGGACACCATATATTTT
TRBV28	NA	TRBJ2-7	NA	CASSLTPSYEQYF	TGTGCCAGCAGTCTGACTCCGTCCTACGAGCAGTACTTC
TRBV7-9	NA	TRBJ2-1	NA	CASSLEGLPSSEQFF	TGTGCCAGCAGCTTAGAGGGGCTGCCTTCAAGTGAGCAGTTCTTC
TRBV7-9	NA	TRBJ1-2	NA	CASSLDFAGGYTF	TGTGCCAGCAGCTTAGATTTCGCCGGTGGCTACACCTTC
TRBV4-1	once	TRBJ2-7	TRBD1	CASSQRPPGQGTGEQYF	TGCGCCAGCAGCCAGAGGCCTCCGGGACAGGGTACTGGAGAGCAGTACTTC
TRBV5-1	NA	TRBJ2-2	TRBD2	CASSLLAGGNTGELFF	TGCGCCAGCAGCTTACTCGCGGGAGGTAACACCGGGGAGCTGTTTTTT
TRBV7-9	once	TRBJ2-2	NA	CASSSRGIGGELFF	TGTGCCAGCAGCTCGAGAGGGATTGGCGGGGAGCTGTTTTTT
TRBV19	few	TRBJ2-7	NA	CASRNSVPPYEQYF	TGTGCCAGTCGGAATTCGGTTCCCCCCTACGAGCAGTACTTC
TRBV19	NA	TRBJ2-3	NA	CASSISLTDTQYF	TGTGCCAGTAGTATCAGCCTCACAGATACGCAGTATTTT
TRBV28	NA	TRBJ2-1	NA	CASSRWGRGEQFF	TGTGCCAGCAGCCGGTGGGGGAGAGGGGAGCAGTTCTTC
TRBV5-1	once	TRBJ2-1	TRBD1	CASSLAQGGPYNEQFF	TGCGCCAGCAGCTTGGCACAGGGGGGTCCCTACAATGAGCAGTTCTTC
TRBV28	once	TRBJ1-1	NA	CATSNSKGTTEAFF	TGTGCGACCAGCAATTCAAAAGGGACCACTGAAGCTTTCTTT
TRBV7-9	NA	TRBJ1-3	NA	CASSAGTSGNTIYF	TGTGCCAGCAGCGCCGGGACATCTGGAAACACCATATATTTT
TRBV23-1	NA	TRBJ2-3	NA	CASSSNGVRATDTQYF	TGCGCCAGCAGTTCAAACGGCGTGAGGGCTACAGATACGCAGTATTTT